The T cell receptor (beta chain) under discussion was sequenced for a study of T cells in Graves' hyperthyroidism and ophthalmopathy (dated by TCRdb to the late 2010s). Context from the whole study: TCR V-J signatures able to tell the groups apart were searched for in a discovery cohort of 95 or so patients, of whom over 40 had Graves' ophthalmopathy and under 65 had stable Graves' hyperthyroidism. After sampling, hyperthyroidism patients received methimazole starting at 30 mg daily, and ophthalmopathy patients received high-dose intravenous methylprednisolone. Thyroid tissue and blood T-cell repertoires from about six Graves' hyperthyroidism patients were also compared in the study. The paper reports TCR Vbeta CDR3 sequencing of about 140 peripheral blood samples: 40 or so ophthalmopathy, approximately 74 hyperthyroidism and approximately 17 progressor patients. Prospective prediction of ophthalmopathy was tested in an independent validation cohort of some 20 hyperthyroidism patients and around 16 patients who later progressed to ophthalmopathy. The roughly 100 discovery patients were randomly divided into training and test sets at a 7:3 ratio. General study outcomes and caveats: Most expanded thyroid clonotypes (frequency above 0.001) were also found in blood, which suggests that blood repertoires may mirror thyroid immune responses. A model built on a 13 V-J signature distinguished ophthalmopathy from stable hyperthyroidism, reaching 87.88% sensitivity and 81.08% specificity in cross-validation and 80%/75% in testing. In validation, the model predicted progression to ophthalmopathy with roughly 70% sensitivity and 72% to 75% specificity, a median of about 6.7 months before onset. Sample size was not statistically predetermined, and investigators were not blinded to group allocation.

As concerns this clonotype: The antigen it recognizes is unknown. No quality values exist for individual bases; no much larger clone is one base distant.

The TCR beta CDR3 regions were amplified from the RNA transcripts. The first round of RT-PCR for the TCR CDR3 was performed with the HTBI primer set and the Qiagen OneStep RT-PCR kit. The libraries were constructed in a second round of multiplex PCR and then size-selected and purified. Sequencing of the libraries was done on an Illumina HiSeq2000 using paired-end 100 bp reads. The authors' analysis ran thus. SOAPnuke was used to process the raw data, throwing out any read that contained adapters or uncalled bases, had a mean Phred below 15, or lacked an exact constant-primer or identifier match. High-quality paired reads were merged with COPE v1.2.5, and unique nucleotide sequences were defined as clonotypes. MiTCR v1.1 was used to align the clonotypes against IMGT TRBV, TRBD and TRBJ reference segments. Only V-J combinations with frequency above 0.0001, covering approximately 99% of repertoires, were analysed. A TCS score was defined as the ratio between F50 (clonal expansion) and ExV (chaos), using BLOSUM62-based TCRdist between CDR3 peptides within each V-J. Welch's t-statistics and random forest reduced just over 500 V-J features to roughly 13, which were used in a naive Bayes classifier (R e1071). Thyroid-blood repertoire similarity was quantified with the Morisita-Horn index. The public reads were reprocessed in TCRdb via fastp at Q25 and MiXCR, keeping in-frame beta chains. Rows with a matching CDR3 protein are joined into one entry that keeps the most common DNA and genes. TCRdb, rather than the study authors, made the V and J calls. For this sample the table gives 450,000 to 700,000 distinct CDR3 sequences, of which around 42% were detected only once. The ten largest clones take up around 7.7% of the sample.

Stable Graves' hyperthyroidism was defined as the absence of progression to ophthalmopathy over 18 months of follow-up. Hyperthyroidism patients were aged 18 to 65 years and newly diagnosed, with disease duration of less than 2 months. Any patient with an uncontrolled infection, another autoimmune disease, pregnancy or lactation was excluded. Clinical symptoms, serum thyroxine and TRAb, thyroid ultrasound, and orbital computed tomography formed the basis for the diagnoses. Total RNA was extracted using Trizol reagent, and RNA quality was assessed on an Agilent 2100 Bioanalyzer. CDR1 is given as ENHRY and CDR2 as SYGVKD, both from the germline V gene. Trimmed from V: 6 bases; trimmed from J: 3 bases; junction bases lacking a gene match: 13. The CDR3 runs 17 residues from the cysteine to the phenylalanine. Only CDR3 DNA remains: 51 bases, in frame from the first base.

The sequenced sample consisted of peripheral blood or thyroid tissue (not recorded which). The chain employs TRBV10-3 and TRBJ2-5, with 10 junctional bases fitting TRBD2. This receptor was obtained from a young woman with Graves' hyperthyroidism. The CDR3 protein is CAIRAGTSARVEETQYF. The nucleotide sequence reads TGTGCCATCAGAGCCGGGACTAGCGCCCGAGTTGAAGAGACCCAGTACTTC.